This T cell receptor (beta chain) was documented in a study of blood T cell repertoires in COVID-19. Study summary: Samples came from the United States, Italy and Spain, spanning acute and convalescent COVID-19. T cells, B-cell-depleted T cells, or PBMCs provided the cDNA or gDNA that served as material.

Trimming took off 4 bases at V and 5 bases at J, with 8 bases between the two ends. Germline V gene sequence: CDR1 SEHNR, CDR2 FQNEAQ (reference sequence). This CDR3 comprises 13 residues. Source study methods: How many nucleated cells were present was estimated from reference gene primer amplification. Repertoires were generated with immunoSEQ multiplex PCR, while TCRdb's copy carries only in-frame clones and drops some. V, J and clone size reflect that table, while D and trimming were determined from the DNA. The sample carries 250,000 to 300,000 clones, 89% recorded once. V usage is TRBV7-9 and J usage is TRBJ1-4; a weak D match, TRBD1 (5 bases). The receptor was isolated from a man between 45 and 60 years old with acute or convalescent COVID-19. Sequenced sample: peripheral blood. The CDR3 bases are TGTGCCAGCAGCTCCCAGGGAAATGAAAAACTGTTTTTT. Its protein product is CASSSQGNEKLFF.